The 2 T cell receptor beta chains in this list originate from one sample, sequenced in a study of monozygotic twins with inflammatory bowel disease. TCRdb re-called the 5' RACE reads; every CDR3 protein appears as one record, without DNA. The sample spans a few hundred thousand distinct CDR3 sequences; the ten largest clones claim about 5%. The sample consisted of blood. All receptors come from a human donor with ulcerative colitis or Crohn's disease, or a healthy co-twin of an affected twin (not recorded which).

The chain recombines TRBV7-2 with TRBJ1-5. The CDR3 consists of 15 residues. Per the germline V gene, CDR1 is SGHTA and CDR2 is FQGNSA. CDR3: CASSDGSVGNQPQHF.

CDR3 region: CASKEDTGELFF. This chain joins TRBV19 and TRBJ2-2; TCRdb indicates TRBD2, and absent DNA this call remains unverified. Germline V gene lookup returns CDR1 LNHDA and CDR2 SQIVND (reference sequence). The CDR3 has 12 amino acids.